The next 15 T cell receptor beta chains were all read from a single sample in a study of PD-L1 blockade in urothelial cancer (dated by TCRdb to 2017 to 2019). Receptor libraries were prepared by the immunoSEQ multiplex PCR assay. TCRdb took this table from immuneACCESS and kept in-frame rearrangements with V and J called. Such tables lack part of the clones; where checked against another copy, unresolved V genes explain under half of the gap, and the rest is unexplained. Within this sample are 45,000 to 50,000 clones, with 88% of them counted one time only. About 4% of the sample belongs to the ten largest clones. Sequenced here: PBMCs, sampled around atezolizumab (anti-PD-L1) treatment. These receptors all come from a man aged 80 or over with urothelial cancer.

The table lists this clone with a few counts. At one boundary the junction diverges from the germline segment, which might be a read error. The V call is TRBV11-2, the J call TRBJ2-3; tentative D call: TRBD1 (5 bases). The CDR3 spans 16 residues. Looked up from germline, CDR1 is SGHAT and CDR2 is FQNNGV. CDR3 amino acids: CASSLELAKGEDTQYF. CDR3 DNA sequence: TGTGCCAGCAGCCTAGAGCTGGCTAAAGGGGAAGATACGCAGTATTTT.

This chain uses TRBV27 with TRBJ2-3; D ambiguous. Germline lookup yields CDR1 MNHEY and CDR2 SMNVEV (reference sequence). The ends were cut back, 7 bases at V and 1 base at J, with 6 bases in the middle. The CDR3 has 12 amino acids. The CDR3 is CASKSGTDTQYF. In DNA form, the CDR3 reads TGTGCCAGCAAGAGCGGCACAGATACGCAGTATTTT.

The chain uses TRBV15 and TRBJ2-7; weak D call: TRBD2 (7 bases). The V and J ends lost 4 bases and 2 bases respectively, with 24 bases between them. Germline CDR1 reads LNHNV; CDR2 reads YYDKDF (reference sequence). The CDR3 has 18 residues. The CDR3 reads CATSNSLLVTRGPYEQYF. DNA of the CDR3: TGTGCCACCAGCAACAGCTTATTAGTAACGCGGGGGCCCTACGAGCAGTACTTC.

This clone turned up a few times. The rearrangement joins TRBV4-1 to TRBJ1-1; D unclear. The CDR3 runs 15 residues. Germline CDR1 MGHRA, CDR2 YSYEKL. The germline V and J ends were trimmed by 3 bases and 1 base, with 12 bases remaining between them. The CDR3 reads CASSHPLDRNTEAFF. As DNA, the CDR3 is TGCGCCAGCAGCCACCCACTTGATCGGAACACTGAAGCTTTCTTT.

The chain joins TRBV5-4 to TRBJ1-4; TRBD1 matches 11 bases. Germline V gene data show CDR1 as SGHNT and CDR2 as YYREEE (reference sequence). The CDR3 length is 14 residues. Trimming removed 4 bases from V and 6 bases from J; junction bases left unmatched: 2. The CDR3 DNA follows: TGTGCCAGCAGCCCGGACAGGGGGCATGAAAAACTGTTTTTT. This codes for CASSPDRGHEKLFF.

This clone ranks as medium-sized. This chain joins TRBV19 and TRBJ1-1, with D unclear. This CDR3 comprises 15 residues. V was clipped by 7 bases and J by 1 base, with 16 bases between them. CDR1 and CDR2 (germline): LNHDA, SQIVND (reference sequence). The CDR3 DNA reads TGTGCCAGTACCCTAGACCTCGGGAGGAACACTGAAGCTTTCTTT. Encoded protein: CASTLDLGRNTEAFF.

CDR3 region: CASSQIPGQGSYEQYF. The CDR3 coding sequence is TGCGCCAGCAGTCAAATCCCGGGACAGGGCTCCTACGAGCAGTACTTC. This rearrangement joins TRBV5-1 to TRBJ2-7; the match to TRBD1 covers 9 bases. V lost 5 bases, J lost 0 bases, and 9 bases stayed unmatched. This CDR3 is built from 16 residues. The germline gives CDR1 SGHRS, CDR2 YFSETQ. The entire variable domain, with the rest obtained from reference TRBV5-1 and TRBJ2-7, is as follows: KAGVTQTPRYLIKTRGQQVTLSCSPISGHRSVSWYQQTPGQGLQFLFEYFSETQRNKGNFPGRFSGRQFSNSRSEMNVSTLELGDSALYLCASSQIPGQGSYEQYFGPGTRLTVT.

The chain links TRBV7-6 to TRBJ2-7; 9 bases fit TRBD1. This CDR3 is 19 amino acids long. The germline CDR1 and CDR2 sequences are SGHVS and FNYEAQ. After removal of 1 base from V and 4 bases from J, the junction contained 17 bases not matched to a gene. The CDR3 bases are TGTGCCAGCAGCTTAGGTCCCGGGACAGGGACTCCCAACGCTTACGAGCAGTACTTC. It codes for CASSLGPGTGTPNAYEQYF. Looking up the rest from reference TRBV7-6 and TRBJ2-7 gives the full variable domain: GAGVSQSPRYKVTKRGQDVALRCDPISGHVSLYWYRQALGQGPEFLTYFNYEAQQDKSGLPNDRFSAERPEGSISTLTIQRTEQRDSAMYRCASSLGPGTGTPNAYEQYFGPGTRLTVT.

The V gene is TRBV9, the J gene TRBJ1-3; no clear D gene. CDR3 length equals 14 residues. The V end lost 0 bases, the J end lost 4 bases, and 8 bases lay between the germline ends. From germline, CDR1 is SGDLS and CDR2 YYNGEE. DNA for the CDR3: TGTGCCAGCAGCGTAGACGGGAGGGGAAACACCATATATTTT. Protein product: CASSVDGRGNTIYF.

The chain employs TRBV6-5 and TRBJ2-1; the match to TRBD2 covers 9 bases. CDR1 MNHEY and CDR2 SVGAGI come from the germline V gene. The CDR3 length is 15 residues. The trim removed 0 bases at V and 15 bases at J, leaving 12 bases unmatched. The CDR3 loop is CASSYSPTGREGPFF. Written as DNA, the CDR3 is TGTGCCAGCAGTTACTCCCCTACTGGGCGGGAGGGCCCGTTCTTC.

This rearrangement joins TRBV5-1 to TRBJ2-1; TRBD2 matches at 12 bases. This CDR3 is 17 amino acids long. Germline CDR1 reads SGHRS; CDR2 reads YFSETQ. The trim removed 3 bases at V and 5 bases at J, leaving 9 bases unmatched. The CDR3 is CASSSTTASGRDNEQFF. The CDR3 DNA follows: TGCGCCAGCAGCTCTACCACCGCTAGCGGGAGGGACAATGAGCAGTTCTTC.

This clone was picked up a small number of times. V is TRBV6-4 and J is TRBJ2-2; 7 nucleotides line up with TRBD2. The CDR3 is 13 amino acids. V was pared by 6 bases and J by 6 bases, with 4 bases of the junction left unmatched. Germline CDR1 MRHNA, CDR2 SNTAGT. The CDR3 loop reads CASSPRGAGELFF. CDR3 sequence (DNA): TGTGCCAGCAGCCCCCGGGGGGCCGGGGAGCTGTTTTTT.

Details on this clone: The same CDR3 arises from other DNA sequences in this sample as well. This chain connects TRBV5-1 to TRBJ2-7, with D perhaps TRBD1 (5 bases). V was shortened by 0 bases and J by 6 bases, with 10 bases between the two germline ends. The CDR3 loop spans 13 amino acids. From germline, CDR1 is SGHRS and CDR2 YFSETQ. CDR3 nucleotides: TGCGCCAGCAGCTTGGTTGCAGGGCGCGAGCAGTACTTC. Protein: CASSLVAGREQYF.

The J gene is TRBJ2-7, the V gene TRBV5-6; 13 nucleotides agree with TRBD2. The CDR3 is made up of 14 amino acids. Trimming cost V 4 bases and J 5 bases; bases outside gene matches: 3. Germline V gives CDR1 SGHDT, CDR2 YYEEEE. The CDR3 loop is CASSRTSGSHEQYF. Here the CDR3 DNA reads TGTGCCAGCAGCCGGACTAGCGGGAGCCACGAGCAGTACTTC.

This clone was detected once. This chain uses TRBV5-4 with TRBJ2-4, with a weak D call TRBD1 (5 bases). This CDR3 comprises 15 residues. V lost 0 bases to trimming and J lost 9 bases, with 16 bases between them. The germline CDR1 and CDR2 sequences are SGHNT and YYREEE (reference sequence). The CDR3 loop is CASSLGWDGQSIQYF. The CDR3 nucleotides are TGTGCCAGCAGCTTGGGTTGGGATGGACAAAGCATTCAGTACTTC.